This record covers a single T cell receptor beta chain. This sample is part of a study of blood T cell repertoires in COVID-19. Study background: COVID-19 samples from acute and convalescent phases originated in the United States, Italy and Spain.

Germline V lookup: CDR1 SGHRS, CDR2 YFSETQ. Trimming removed 0 bases from V and 6 bases from J, with 10 bases in between. This CDR3 is 15 amino acids long. In the source study's methods: From reference gene primer amplification, estimates of nucleated cell counts were derived. Here immunoSEQ multiplex PCR was the method, and the copy in TCRdb shows in-frame clones only, minus some. That table is the source of V, J and clone size, and D and trimming were worked out from the DNA. The table shows some 250,000 clones, with 60% to 75% occurring only once. The chain is built from TRBV5-1 and TRBJ1-6, with D perhaps matching TRBD1 (5 bases). The TCR was taken from a woman at least 80 years old with acute or convalescent COVID-19. Sequencing used peripheral blood. Here the CDR3 reads CASSLEQARNSPLHF. CDR3 bases: TGCGCCAGCAGCTTGGAACAGGCGCGTAATTCACCCCTCCACTTT.